A single sample gave rise to the 25 T cell receptor beta chains below, sequenced in a study of response to subunit inactivated influenza vaccine. TCRdb re-called the RT-PCR reads through MiXCR, storing one row per CDR3 protein. Here the sample spans some 160,000 distinct CDR3 sequences, roughly a tenth being singletons. The sequences come from non-naive T cells sorted from PBMCs, collected about 40 days after vaccination. The receptor source for this set is a middle-aged man who received an inactivated influenza vaccine.

This clonotype was observed at least ten times. V and J are TRBV20-1 and TRBJ2-3; 9 positions agree with TRBD1. V shed 5 bases and J 1 base; nucleotides not matched to a gene: 10. Per the germline V gene, CDR1 is DFQATT and CDR2 is SNEGSKA (reference sequence). CDR3 size: 16 residues. The chain's CDR3 is CSAHRGPSGRTDTQYF. CDR3 sequence (DNA): TGCAGTGCTCACAGGGGGCCCAGCGGGCGCACAGATACGCAGTATTTT.

This clonotype was counted many times. The chain has TRBV5-5 and TRBJ2-3; no firm D call. V dropped 0 bases and J dropped 4 bases, with 12 bases sitting between them. This CDR3 region has 15 residues. The germline gives CDR1 SGHKS, CDR2 YYEKEE (reference sequence). CDR3 loop: CASSLASLRADTQYF. Written as DNA, the CDR3 is TGTGCCAGCAGCTTGGCCTCACTAAGGGCAGATACGCAGTATTTT.

This clonotype was found a few times. The gene calls are TRBV6-2 or TRBV6-3 and TRBJ1-1; TRBD1 might be the D (5 bases). Trimming took off 4 bases at V and 6 bases at J, with 18 bases between the two ends. Germline V gene lookup returns CDR1 MNHEY and CDR2 SVGEGT. The CDR3 runs 15 residues. CDR3 in amino acids: CASSSTNPGFSEAFF. DNA of the CDR3: TGTGCCAGCAGTTCCACTAACCCAGGGTTCTCTGAAGCTTTCTTT.

The sample holds a few counts of this clonotype. The V call is TRBV11-2, the J call TRBJ1-3; weak D call: TRBD1 (6 bases). V dropped 5 bases and J dropped 0 bases, with 11 bases sitting between them. Germline CDR1 reads SGHAT; CDR2 reads FQNNGV. This CDR3 contains 15 residues. The CDR3 reads CASSTGQISGNTIYF. In nucleotides, the CDR3 is TGTGCCAGCAGCACGGGACAAATCTCTGGAAACACCATATATTTT.

This clonotype was counted a few times. J is TRBJ2-7 and V is TRBV5-6; 11 nucleotides line up with TRBD1. J lost 3 bases, V lost 0 bases, and 2 bases had no gene match. The CDR3 runs 15 residues. Germline V gene lookup returns CDR1 SGHDT and CDR2 YYEEEE. The CDR3 reads CASSLVGQGDYEQYF. Written as DNA, the CDR3 is TGTGCCAGCAGCTTGGTGGGACAGGGGGACTACGAGCAGTACTTC.

This clonotype was recorded a few times. The chain carries TRBV12-3 or TRBV12-4 and TRBJ1-2; D ambiguous. This CDR3 contains 13 residues. Trimming removed 6 bases from V and 7 bases from J, with 15 bases in between. In DNA, the CDR3 is TGTGCCAGCAGGGTACGGAGGTTGGGTGGCTACACCTTC. Protein: CASRVRRLGGYTF.

V usage is TRBV20-1 and J usage is TRBJ2-5; D may correspond to TRBD1 or TRBD2 (7 bases each). V was clipped by 6 bases and J by 5 bases, with 16 bases between them. The CDR3 loop spans 13 amino acids. The germline V gene has CDR1 DFQATT and CDR2 SNEGSKA (reference sequence). As DNA, the CDR3 is TGCAGTGCCAACAGGGGAGGGTGGGAGACCCAGTACTTC. It encodes CSANRGGWETQYF.

This clonotype appeared a few times. V is TRBV20-1 and J is TRBJ2-3; a possible D gene is TRBD2 (6 bases). The CDR3 has 14 residues. Deletions cut 6 bases from V and 2 bases from J, with 15 bases between. Germline V CDR1 and CDR2: DFQATT, SNEGSKA (reference sequence). The CDR3 nucleotides are TGCAGTGCCCCCCCGGCGGGAACCACAGATACGCAGTATTTT. This translates into CSAPPAGTTDTQYF.

This clonotype occurred a few times. The chain uses TRBV3-1 and TRBJ1-1, with 9 bases lining up with TRBD1. V shed 5 bases and J 1 base; nucleotides not matched to a gene: 5. Germline values: CDR1 LGHDT, CDR2 YNNKEL (reference sequence). CDR3 length: 15 amino acids. The DNA for the CDR3 is TGTGCCAGCAGCGGCCGGGACAGGGCGAACACTGAAGCTTTCTTT. Residues: CASSGRDRANTEAFF.

This clonotype was observed many times. The rearrangement joins TRBV15 to TRBJ1-5; D may be TRBD1 (5 bases). This CDR3 has 14 amino acids. The germline gives CDR1 LNHNV, CDR2 YYDKDF (reference sequence). Trimming pared 5 bases from V and 6 bases from J, leaving 14 bases between. The CDR3 reads CATSVVRGGQPQHF. The CDR3 bases are TGTGCCACCAGCGTTGTCCGGGGCGGTCAGCCCCAGCATTTT.

Only a few counts were recorded for this clonotype. V usage is TRBV5-1 and J usage is TRBJ2-5; TRBD2 is a possible D gene (5 bases). Trimming removed 3 bases from V and 2 bases from J, with 8 bases in between. The CDR3 has 13 residues. The germline V gene has CDR1 SGHRS and CDR2 YFSETQ. CDR3 sequence: CASSWRSQETQYF. The DNA for the CDR3 is TGCGCCAGCAGCTGGAGGTCACAAGAGACCCAGTACTTC.

This clonotype was counted only a few times. The J gene is TRBJ1-6, the V gene TRBV6-5; 9 nucleotides line up with TRBD1. J lost 0 bases, V lost 2 bases, and 5 bases had no gene match. The V gene's germline CDR1 is MNHEY and CDR2 SVGAGI. The CDR3 sequence is 18 residues long. The CDR3, as DNA: TGTGCCAGCAGTTACGCCGACAGGGGGAGCTCCTATAATTCACCCCTCCACTTT. It encodes CASSYADRGSSYNSPLHF.

This clonotype was detected a few times. V and J are TRBV10-3 and TRBJ2-2; 8 positions agree with TRBD1. CDR1 and CDR2 from the germline V gene are ENHRY and SYGVKD. V lost 4 bases to trimming and J lost 4 bases; unmatched junction nucleotides: 5. CDR3 length: 15 amino acids. CDR3 nucleotide sequence: TGTGCCATCAGTGGGACAGGGATTGGCACCGGGGAGCTGTTTTTT. Amino acid sequence: CAISGTGIGTGELFF.

J is TRBJ2-3 and V is TRBV20-1, with 7 bases fitting TRBD2. Germline V gene sequence: CDR1 DFQATT, CDR2 SNEGSKA (reference sequence). The CDR3 has 14 amino acids. Germline trimming cut 5 bases from V and 0 bases from J; bases unmatched to any gene: 5. CDR3 nucleotide sequence: TGCAGTGCTTCCCACGGGGGGAGCACAGATACGCAGTATTTT. This codes for CSASHGGSTDTQYF.

This clonotype occurred many times. The rearrangement links TRBV7-2 to TRBJ2-3; D is unclear. This CDR3 is built from 14 residues. Germline lookup yields CDR1 SGHTA and CDR2 FQGNSA. The ends were cut back, 4 bases at V and 4 bases at J, with 12 bases in the middle. The CDR3 coding sequence is TGTGCCAGCAGCTCACTTATGTCAGCAGATACGCAGTATTTT. Protein: CASSSLMSADTQYF.

This clonotype was seen at least ten times. The chain combines TRBV7-8 with TRBJ2-5; perhaps TRBD1 as D (5 bases). Trimming pared 5 bases from V and 2 bases from J, leaving 15 bases between. The germline V gene has CDR1 SGHVS and CDR2 FQNEAQ. The CDR3 spans 15 residues. The CDR3 protein is CASSLTWGVQETQYF. CDR3 sequence (DNA): TGTGCCAGCAGCCTGACTTGGGGCGTACAAGAGACCCAGTACTTC.

The V call is TRBV7-2, the J call TRBJ2-6, with D perhaps matching TRBD1 or TRBD2 (5 bases each). There are 15 residues in the CDR3. Germline assignment: CDR1 SGHTA and CDR2 FQGNSA. Trimming shortened V by 4 bases and J by 3 bases, and 10 bases separated the two germline ends. DNA of the CDR3: TGTGCCAGCAGCTGGGACCTAAATGGGGCCAACGTCCTGACTTTC. Its translation is CASSWDLNGANVLTF.

This clonotype was picked up a small number of times. V is TRBV2 and J is TRBJ1-6, with TRBD1 identical over 7 bases. Germline trimming cut 2 bases from V and 5 bases from J; bases unmatched to any gene: 3. The CDR3 extends over 15 amino acids. Germline-derived CDR1 and CDR2 are SNHLY and FYNNEI. The chain's CDR3 is CASSEYRGNNSPLHF. The CDR3 DNA sequence: TGTGCCAGCAGTGAATACAGGGGAAATAATTCACCCCTCCACTTT. The complete variable domain, with remaining parts taken from reference TRBV2 and TRBJ1-6, reads EPEVTQTPSHQVTQMGQEVILRCVPISNHLYFYWYRQILGQKVEFLVSFYNNEISEKSEIFDDQFSVERPDGSNFTLKIRSTKLEDSAMYFCASSEYRGNNSPLHFGNGTRLTVT.

The sample holds many counts of this clonotype. This sequence joins TRBV5-1 and TRBJ2-3, with D uncertain. From germline, CDR1 is SGHRS and CDR2 YFSETQ. V shed 0 bases and J shed 5 bases, with 7 bases lying between them. CDR3 length: 13 amino acids. CDR3 bases: TGCGCCAGCAGCTTGGGGGTTCAAGATACGCAGTATTTT. Translated, it gives CASSLGVQDTQYF.

The J gene is TRBJ2-7, the V gene TRBV28, with TRBD2 identical over 13 bases. The CDR3 spans 16 residues. Germline CDR1 MDHEN, CDR2 SYDVKM. V shed 6 bases and J 4 bases; nucleotides not matched to a gene: 9. CDR3 in DNA: TGTGCCAGCAGCCTAACGAGGACTAGCGGGAGATACGAGCAGTACTTC. This gives the protein CASSLTRTSGRYEQYF. Combining the CDR3 with reference TRBV28 and TRBJ2-7 gives the whole variable domain DVKVTQSSRYLVKRTGEKVFLECVQDMDHENMFWYRQDPGLGLRLIYFSYDVKMKEKGDIPEGYSVSREKKERFSLILESASTNQTSMYLCASSLTRTSGRYEQYFGPGTRLTVT.

The chain uses TRBV5-4 and TRBJ1-1; 11 bases are a match to TRBD1. Trimming took 0 bases from V and 0 from J; bases not matched to a gene: 4. CDR1 SGHNT and CDR2 YYREEE come from the germline V gene (reference sequence). The CDR3 loop spans 17 amino acids. CDR3 in DNA: TGTGCCAGCAGCTTGGCCGGGACAGGGGGTATGAACACTGAAGCTTTCTTT. Its translation is CASSLAGTGGMNTEAFF.

This clonotype occurred many times. The chain carries TRBV28 and TRBJ2-3; no clear D gene. Germline V gene sequence: CDR1 MDHEN, CDR2 SYDVKM. The CDR3 contains 11 residues. The V end lost 3 bases, the J end lost 5 bases, and 3 bases lay between the germline ends. CDR3 nucleotide sequence: TGTGCCAGCAGTTTGCGAGATACGCAGTATTTT. Protein product: CASSLRDTQYF.

This clonotype was observed at least ten times. V and J are TRBV12-3 or TRBV12-4 and TRBJ1-3; D is unresolved. Trimming pared 6 bases from V and 4 bases from J, leaving 10 bases between. The CDR3 extends over 13 amino acids. The CDR3 DNA follows: TGTGCCAGCAGCCCCTCTCCCGGAAACACCATATATTTT. As protein: CASSPSPGNTIYF.

The chain carries TRBV28 and TRBJ1-1, with D possibly TRBD1 on 5 matching bases. CDR1 is MDHEN and CDR2 is SYDVKM in the germline V gene. This CDR3 is built from 13 residues. The germline V and J ends were trimmed by 4 bases and 8 bases, with 14 bases remaining between them. The CDR3 is CASSWDGRGEAFF. The DNA for the CDR3 is TGTGCCAGCAGTTGGGACGGGAGGGGAGAAGCTTTCTTT.

This clonotype was seen many times. The chain combines TRBV4-3 with TRBJ1-1; no reliable D call. The V and J ends lost 0 bases and 1 base respectively, with 6 bases between them. The CDR3 extends over 14 amino acids. Per the germline V gene, CDR1 is LGHNA and CDR2 is YSLEER. CDR3 nucleotide sequence: TGCGCCAGCAGCCAAGAGGGCAGGAACACTGAAGCTTTCTTT. Amino acids: CASSQEGRNTEAFF.